This T cell receptor (beta chain) was obtained from a study of blood T cell repertoires in COVID-19. CDR3 length equals 14 residues. Per germline, CDR1 MNHEY and CDR2 SMNVEV (reference sequence). V lost 2 bases and J lost 5, with 12 bases in between. This table comes from immunoSEQ multiplex PCR, and its TCRdb copy is limited to in-frame clones, with some not included. The table shows 250,000 to 300,000 clones, with about 85% occurring only once. The rearrangement links TRBV27 to TRBJ2-5; D is unresolved. Sequencing was carried out using PBMCs or T cells enriched from blood (not recorded which). This receptor was obtained from a woman between 45 and 65 years old who had been exposed to COVID-19. The CDR3: CASSLNSPVETQYF. The CDR3 region has the DNA TGTGCCAGCAGTTTAAACTCACCCGTGGAGACCCAGTACTTC.